The next 26 T cell receptor beta chains were all read from a single sample in a study of cytomegalovirus exposure and HLA in healthy donors. It was with 60 Vbeta and 13 Jbeta primers that the PCR ran. Here immunoSEQ multiplex PCR was the method, and the copy in TCRdb shows in-frame clones only, minus some. Of some 76,000 clones detected, about nine tenths appear once; the ten largest clones hold about 2.1%. The sample taken for sequencing was PBMCs. These receptors originate from a woman in her twenties or thirties in good health and CMV-seronegative.

The V call is TRBV6-5, the J call TRBJ2-1, with 9 bases fitting TRBD2. CDR3 length equals 15 residues. Germline V lookup: CDR1 MNHEY, CDR2 SVGAGI. Trimming took 4 bases from V and 7 from J; bases not matched to a gene: 8. The CDR3 here is CASSSGASGTNEQFF. The CDR3, as DNA: TGTGCCAGCAGTTCTGGGGCTAGCGGGACAAATGAGCAGTTCTTC.

The chain carries TRBV9 and TRBJ2-3; the D gene is possibly TRBD1 (6 bases). Looked up from germline, CDR1 is SGDLS and CDR2 is YYNGEE. The CDR3 contains 14 residues. V was cut by 3 bases and J by 6 bases, with 14 bases left in between. CDR3 amino acids: CASSASPRGDTQYF. CDR3 DNA sequence: TGTGCCAGCAGCGCCTCCCCTAGGGGGGATACGCAGTATTTT. Variable domain in full (rest from reference TRBV9 and TRBJ2-3): DSGVTQTPKHLITATGQRVTLRCSPRSGDLSVYWYQQSLDQGLQFLIQYYNGEERAKGNILERFSAQQFPDLHSELNLSSLELGDSALYFCASSASPRGDTQYFGPGTRLTVL.

V and J are TRBV4-1 and TRBJ2-1; TRBD2 might be the D (5 bases). This CDR3 has 12 amino acids. CDR1 and CDR2 (germline): MGHRA, YSYEKL. The V end was cut by 1 base, the J end by 12 bases, with 10 bases between. The CDR3 protein is CASSQGTGSQFF. DNA for the CDR3: TGCGCCAGCAGCCAAGGGACTGGTTCGCAGTTCTTC.

The V and J genes are TRBV4-1 and TRBJ2-3; tentatively, D is TRBD2 (6 bases). The V end was cut by 2 bases, the J end by 1 base, with 10 bases between. Germline CDR1 is MGHRA and CDR2 is YSYEKL. The CDR3 has 15 residues. CDR3 in DNA: TGCGCCAGCAGCCAATCTAGCGATGGCACAGATACGCAGTATTTT. This sequence encodes CASSQSSDGTDTQYF.

The CDR3 DNA follows: TGTGCCAGCAGCTTAGATGGACAGGGCAACATTCAGTACTTC. Residues: CASSLDGQGNIQYF. The chain carries TRBV7-8 and TRBJ2-4, with 8 bases identical to TRBD1. Trimming took 1 base from V and 7 from J; bases not matched to a gene: 3. Germline CDR1 and CDR2: SGHVS and FQNEAQ. CDR3 size: 14 residues.

Only a few counts were recorded for this clone. The chain carries TRBV19 and TRBJ1-6; TRBD1 might be the D (5 bases). V lost 6 bases and J 8 bases, leaving 8 bases between the germline ends. The CDR3 sequence is 12 residues long. The germline gives CDR1 LNHDA, CDR2 SQIVND (reference sequence). In nucleotides, the CDR3 is TGTGCCAGTAGCTGGGGGGATTCACCCCTCCACTTT. Translation: CASSWGDSPLHF.

This chain uses TRBV18 with TRBJ2-7; possibly TRBD1 for D (7 bases). V was trimmed by 3 bases and J by 7 bases, leaving 13 bases between them. The CDR3 spans 13 residues. In germline, CDR1 is KGHSH, CDR2 LQKENI. CDR3 residues: CASSPGRGVEQYF. The CDR3 DNA follows: TGTGCCAGCTCACCCGGCAGGGGGGTTGAGCAGTACTTC.

The chain links TRBV5-1 to TRBJ2-5; 7 bases fit TRBD1. The J segment lost 4 bases and the V segment lost 3 bases, leaving 15 bases of the junction unmatched. The CDR3 extends over 17 amino acids. The germline V gene has CDR1 SGHRS and CDR2 YFSETQ. This chain's CDR3 is CASSSPGTDRWGETQYF. CDR3 nucleotide sequence: TGCGCCAGCAGCTCCCCTGGGACAGACAGGTGGGGAGAGACCCAGTACTTC. The variable domain in full, with the rest retrieved from reference TRBV5-1 and TRBJ2-5, is KAGVTQTPRYLIKTRGQQVTLSCSPISGHRSVSWYQQTPGQGLQFLFEYFSETQRNKGNFPGRFSGRQFSNSRSEMNVSTLELGDSALYLCASSSPGTDRWGETQYFGPGTRLLVL.

This rearrangement joins TRBV29-1 to TRBJ2-7; 9 bases are shared with TRBD2. The CDR3 loop spans 12 amino acids. J was trimmed by 3 bases and V by 4 bases; bases with no gene match: 1. Germline-derived CDR1 and CDR2 are SQVTM and ANQGSEA. CDR3 nucleotides: TGCAGCGTTGGACTAGCGGACTACGAGCAGTACTTC. Its protein product is CSVGLADYEQYF.

The V and J genes are TRBV28 and TRBJ2-1; D might be TRBD1 (6 bases). The CDR3 is 15 residues long. Trimming cost V 6 bases and J 4 bases, with 16 bases left between them. CDR1 is MDHEN, CDR2 SYDVKM, per germline. The CDR3 loop reads CASSLQRTDYNEQFF. CDR3 sequence (DNA): TGTGCCAGCAGCTTACAAAGGACAGATTACAATGAGCAGTTCTTC.

The J gene is TRBJ1-5, the V gene TRBV29-1, with 7 bases that match TRBD1. Germline values: CDR1 SQVTM, CDR2 ANQGSEA. J lost 3 bases, V lost 4 bases, and 9 bases had no gene match. This CDR3 contains 15 residues. This CDR3 is CSVVEDRDPNQPQHF. The CDR3 coding sequence is TGCAGCGTTGTGGAAGACAGGGACCCCAATCAGCCCCAGCATTTT.

The chain uses TRBV27 and TRBJ2-7, with 11 bases aligning to TRBD1. CDR1 and CDR2 from the germline V gene are MNHEY and SMNVEV (reference sequence). The V segment lost 7 bases and the J segment 5 bases; nucleotides outside the gene matches: 13. The CDR3 consists of 16 residues. In DNA form, the CDR3 reads TGTGCCAGCACTAGTTCTCCGGGACAGGGGGACCACGAGCAGTACTTC. Translation gives CASTSSPGQGDHEQYF.

The V and J genes are TRBV28 and TRBJ2-6, with D possibly being TRBD2 (5 bases). The CDR3 loop spans 15 amino acids. Looked up from germline, CDR1 is MDHEN and CDR2 is SYDVKM. Trimming pared 2 bases from V and 0 bases from J, leaving 5 bases between. CDR3 DNA: TGTGCCAGCAGTTTACGGGGCTCTGGGGCCAACGTCCTGACTTTC. Translation gives CASSLRGSGANVLTF.

Worth noting for this clone: The sample contains more than one DNA sequence encoding this CDR3. The chain joins TRBV4-1 to TRBJ2-7; 16 bases match TRBD2. CDR1 is MGHRA and CDR2 is YSYEKL in the germline V gene. V gave up 3 bases and J gave up 2 bases; unmatched junction bases: 1. CDR3 size: 16 residues. DNA for the CDR3: TGCGCCAGCAGCCAGGGGACTAGCGGGAGGGCCTACGAGCAGTACTTC. Its translation is CASSQGTSGRAYEQYF.

The chain links TRBV19 to TRBJ1-2, with D maybe TRBD1 (5 bases). The CDR3 spans 12 residues. Trimming left V 7 bases short and J 7 bases short, with 13 bases between. Per the germline V gene, CDR1 is LNHDA and CDR2 is SQIVND (reference sequence). DNA of the CDR3: TGTGCCAGTAATCAGGGACTCGGTGGCTACACCTTC. Protein product: CASNQGLGGYTF.

The chain has TRBV2 and TRBJ2-7; TRBD1 is a possible D gene (5 bases). V lost 7 bases, J lost 3 bases, and 19 bases lay in between. The CDR3 spans 15 residues. CDR1 is SNHLY and CDR2 is FYNNEI in the germline V gene. This chain's CDR3 is CASTPRAREDYEQYF. In DNA form, the CDR3 reads TGTGCCAGCACCCCACGTGCCAGGGAAGACTACGAGCAGTACTTC.

This sequence joins TRBV6-5 and TRBJ2-3; TRBD2 is a possible D gene (5 bases). V was shortened by 5 bases and J by 2 bases, with 11 bases between the two germline ends. This CDR3 contains 14 residues. In germline, CDR1 is MNHEY, CDR2 SVGAGI. The CDR3 region is CASSNGLPTDTQYF. CDR3 in DNA: TGTGCCAGCAGTAACGGACTGCCCACAGATACGCAGTATTTT.

This chain joins TRBV19 and TRBJ1-4; 9 bases align to TRBD1. Germline V gene lookup returns CDR1 LNHDA and CDR2 SQIVND (reference sequence). This CDR3 is built from 14 residues. The V segment lost 4 bases and the J segment 7 bases; nucleotides outside the gene matches: 4. The CDR3 DNA reads TGTGCCAGTAGTACCTCGGGACAGGGTGAAAAACTGTTTTTT. Protein product: CASSTSGQGEKLFF.

This clone was found a few times. The chain uses TRBV10-3 and TRBJ1-5; TRBD1 might be the D (5 bases). Per the germline V gene, CDR1 is ENHRY and CDR2 is SYGVKD. CDR3 length equals 13 residues. Trimming removed 3 bases at V and 5 bases at J, with 8 bases between. CDR3: CAISDRVDQPQHF. As DNA, the CDR3 is TGTGCCATCAGTGACAGGGTAGATCAGCCCCAGCATTTT.

The V and J genes are TRBV11-2 and TRBJ2-5, with TRBD2 matching over 10 bases. The CDR3 extends over 16 amino acids. The germline V gene has CDR1 SGHAT and CDR2 FQNNGV. V shed 2 bases and J 4 bases; nucleotides not matched to a gene: 7. The CDR3 protein is CASSLLPAGGSETQYF. DNA of the CDR3: TGTGCCAGCAGCTTATTGCCAGCGGGAGGGTCAGAGACCCAGTACTTC.

The table lists this clone with a count of one. This chain connects TRBV6-5 to TRBJ2-5, with 9 bases matching TRBD1. In germline, CDR1 is MNHEY, CDR2 SVGAGI. V lost 4 bases, J lost 7 bases, and 7 bases stayed unmatched. CDR3 length: 14 amino acids. The DNA of the CDR3 is TGTGCCAGCAGTTCCGGGACAGGGAAGGGGACCCAGTACTTC. Protein sequence: CASSSGTGKGTQYF.

This chain joins TRBV5-4 and TRBJ2-7; possible D gene TRBD2, 6 bases. V lost 1 base and J 5 bases, leaving 13 bases between the germline ends. CDR1 is SGHNT and CDR2 is YYREEE in the germline V gene (reference sequence). The CDR3 is 14 amino acids. CDR3 nucleotide sequence: TGTGCCAGCAGCTTGAAGCGGGCGCGGGACGAGCAGTACTTC. Its protein product is CASSLKRARDEQYF.

V is TRBV28 and J is TRBJ2-1, with 10 bases fitting TRBD2. CDR3 length: 16 amino acids. Germline CDR1 reads MDHEN; CDR2 reads SYDVKM. V trimming: 9 bases; J trimming: 6 bases; junction bases outside the gene matches: 14. This CDR3 is CASTSSGRELVNEQFF. CDR3 sequence (DNA): TGTGCCAGTACCTCAAGCGGGAGGGAGCTAGTCAATGAGCAGTTCTTC.

This clone came up once. The chain is built from TRBV4-1 and TRBJ2-3; possibly TRBD2 for D (6 bases). CDR3 length: 19 residues. Germline CDR1 and CDR2: MGHRA and YSYEKL. V was pared by 5 bases and J by 1 base, with 25 bases between. CDR3 loop: CASSTPGGVLYQGTDTQYF. The CDR3 region has the DNA TGCGCCAGCAGCACCCCTGGAGGGGTTTTGTATCAGGGCACAGATACGCAGTATTTT.

J is TRBJ1-4 and V is TRBV7-9; unclear D gene. Trimming removed 5 bases at V and 7 bases at J, with 14 bases between. The germline gives CDR1 SEHNR, CDR2 FQNEAQ (reference sequence). The CDR3 contains 14 residues. CDR3 amino acids: CASSAPFEIEKLFF. The CDR3 nucleotides are TGTGCCAGCAGCGCCCCTTTTGAGATTGAAAAACTGTTTTTT.

The V call is TRBV18, the J call TRBJ2-5; the match to TRBD2 covers 7 bases. Germline trimming cut 0 bases from V and 4 bases from J; bases unmatched to any gene: 2. Germline V CDR1 and CDR2: KGHSH, LQKENI. There are 14 residues in the CDR3. Here the CDR3 DNA reads TGTGCCAGCTCACCACCGGTAGCGGGAGAGACCCAGTACTTC. It specifies CASSPPVAGETQYF. The full variable domain, rest sourced from reference TRBV18 and TRBJ2-5, is NAGVMQNPRHLVRRRGQEARLRCSPMKGHSHVYWYRQLPEEGLKFMVYLQKENIIDESGMPKERFSAEFPKEGPSILRIQQVVRGDSAAYFCASSPPVAGETQYFGPGTRLLVL.